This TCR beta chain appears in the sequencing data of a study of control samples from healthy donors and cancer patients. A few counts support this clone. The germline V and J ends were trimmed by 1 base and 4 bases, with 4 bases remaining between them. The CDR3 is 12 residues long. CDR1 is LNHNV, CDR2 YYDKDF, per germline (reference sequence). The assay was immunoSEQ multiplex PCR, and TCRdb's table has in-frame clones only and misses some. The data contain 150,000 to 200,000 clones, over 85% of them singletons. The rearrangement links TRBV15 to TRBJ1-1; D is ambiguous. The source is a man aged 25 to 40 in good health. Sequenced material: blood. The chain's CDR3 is CATSRVRTEAFF. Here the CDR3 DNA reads TGTGCCACCAGCAGAGTACGCACTGAAGCTTTCTTT.